This TCR beta chain is from a study of T-cell reconstitution after alpha-beta-depleted transplantation in children. In this sample, this clonotype turned up many times. Its antigen remains unknown. This CDR3 comprises 15 residues. V shed 2 bases, J shed 1 base, and the junction held 0 bases outside the gene matches. Molecular barcoding with unique molecular identifiers was used for the TCRbeta library. A single record per CDR3 protein comes from TCRdb applying MiXCR to the PCR reads. This table holds 200,000 or so distinct CDR3 sequences, about 7% found once. Findings and limits, study-wide: Reportedly, roughly two months post-transplant, alpha-beta T cells arose from several hundred expanded graft clones. Surviving recipient T cells and thymic progenitors underlay high day-60 TCRbeta diversity in some patients. Counts and diversity of T cells one year after transplant came mostly from newly produced T cells.

Sequences were derived from PBMCs, sampled before TCRalphabeta/CD19-depleted stem cell transplant. This TCR came from a boy between 2 and 10 years old with acute lymphoblastic leukemia, due to receive a stem cell transplant. The rearrangement links TRBV12-3 or TRBV12-4 to TRBJ2-2; TRBD2 matches at 8 bases. The CDR3 here is CASSLLAGNTGELFF. DNA of the CDR3: TGTGCCAGCAGTTTACTAGCGGGGAACACCGGGGAGCTGTTTTTT.